This T cell receptor beta chain stems from a study of cytomegalovirus exposure and HLA in healthy donors. The CDR3 has 18 amino acids. While unrecorded immune exposures were likely, the donors were nominally healthy when sampled. Notes on this clone: Its antigen is unknown.

Notes on the study in general: It was only CMV serostatus that was available as immune exposure information. Later analysis identified 15,000 to 20,000 TCR beta sequences associated with HLA alleles, using a false discovery rate threshold of 0.05.

Primers: 60 Vbeta forward and 13 Jbeta reverse. Measured with immunoSEQ multiplex PCR; TCRdb has only the in-frame clones, and not every one. The repertoire holds around 95,000 clones, about 81% seen once, with 4.1% in the top ten. The chain joins TRBV21-1 to TRBJ1-2. TRBV21-1 is a pseudogene. The receptor's source is a woman aged 40 to 50 in good health and CMV-seropositive. Sequences were obtained from PBMCs. In DNA form, the CDR3 reads TGTGCCAGCAGCAAAGGTGGAGGGTACGTTAGGGCTAACTATGGCTACACCTTC. Translated: CASSKGGGYVRANYGYTF.